This T cell receptor beta chain emerged from a study of cytomegalovirus exposure and HLA in healthy donors (dated by TCRdb to about 2017). With respect to the entire study: An earlier analysis of about 530 of the donors reported 276 Gb of sequence data and around 120 million unique TCR beta sequences obtained from 150 million to 200 million T cells. Approximately 300 gigabases of sequencing data and 91 million or so unique TCR sequences made up an early release that covered fewer than 650 HLA-typed donors. Of the roughly 400 genotyped donors, 65% to 90% fell in the genetic ancestry cluster associated with self-reported Caucasian donors. The study aimed to test whether cataloging public T cell receptors could reveal signatures of past pathogen exposure. The T cell repertoires of 670 or so subjects were profiled by immunosequencing and related to cytomegalovirus serostatus. A separate validation cohort of more than 100 different subjects was used in addition to the approximately 610-subject first cohort. The study combined high-throughput TCR immunosequencing, statistical association of individual TCRs with disease status, and machine learning to predict cytomegalovirus infection status. A later analysis re-examined previously published TCR beta repertoires from 610 or so donors and added high-resolution HLA genotyping to investigate patterns of TCR occurrence. Rather than drawing on any new phenotypic data, the later analysis identified candidate immune exposures from TCR beta sequences and the way those sequences occurred across donors. To decide whether each TCR beta V gene segment behaved as functional or pseudogenic, an earlier analysis of approximately 600 of the donors relied on high-throughput TCR beta sequencing. Donor age, sex, ethnicity and CMV serostatus were collected together with the repertoire data. Genome-wide SNP genotypes for about 60% of the 666 donors were used in a later genetic analysis, which treated that subset as a discovery cohort. All discovery cohort repertoires had been generated on a single sequencing platform. HLA typing covered class I and class II loci at four-digit resolution. The number of donors typed differed by locus, with about 629-630 for A, B, C, DRB1 and DQB1, 522 for DQA1, nearly 610 for DPA1, and approximately 470 for DPB1. About 5 DR-DQ haplotypes were handled as single units for association and clustering, since linkage in the cohort was strong. Among some 410 genotyped donors of the cohort, an average of about 240,000 unique TCR beta nucleotide sequences were sequenced per donor, 15% to 20% of them non-productive.

The cohort comprised some 680 healthy bone marrow donors. All cohort members were sampled while nominally healthy, although unrecorded immune exposures were likely present. The donor tested CMV seropositive and was one of the 289 seropositive cohort members. Every donor gave a peripheral blood sample, and the peripheral blood mononuclear cells from that sample were used for TCR beta sequencing. Genomic DNA was extracted from the blood cell samples with the Qiagen DNeasy Blood Extraction Kit. Paper-wide results and their limitations: The 87-base-pair reads could not distinguish some IMGT-functional V segments, including TRBV6-2 and TRBV6-3, so those segments were excluded. In a later analysis, some 17,000 TCR beta sequences were associated with specific HLA alleles at a false discovery rate of 0.05. For the cohort, immune exposure information was limited to CMV serostatus. A further reported finding was that TCR beta sequences accurately predicted the HLA-A and HLA-B alleles for most subjects in the first cohort. In a later analysis, the rate of TCR association differed among HLA loci, with DRB1 alleles having the most associated TCRs and HLA-C alleles having the fewest. The sequencing pipeline was judged likely to have produced a cluster of highly shared sequence variants as a technical artifact. Presence/absence analyses assumed roughly uniform sequencing depth across donors, an assumption that may not hold. The earlier analysis of a few hundred of the donors excluded some 16 rarely observed V segments, including chromosome 9 orphons, because counts were too low. Broadly in line with IMGT annotations, most TCR beta V segments showed up in productive rearrangements about 87% or about 30% of the time in an earlier analysis of approximately 640 of the donors. This cohort had only TCR beta chains sequenced, and the lack of alpha or paired-chain data limited which features could be detected. In vitro tests confirmed that three of the cytomegalovirus-associated TCR beta chains recognize cytomegalovirus antigens. The study listed 150 to 200 TCR beta chains as associated with cytomegalovirus. An association between a missense DCLRE1C variant and V-gene and J-gene trimming of TCR beta chains was found in a later genetic analysis and replicated in an independent cohort. The authors suggested that the approach could potentially be extended to other disease states and immunological phenotypes. HLA typing was unavailable for some donors at each locus, so association tests used only the typed subset. Strong co-occurrence of HLA alleles, especially DR and DQ, made assigning TCR associations to individual alleles difficult. Across donors, most TCR sequences were observed very rarely, whereas some public TCRs were present in many individuals. A later genetic analysis reported fewer N-insertions in productive TCRs among donors in an Asian-associated ancestry cluster than the 666-donor mean. In a later analysis, HLA-associated TCR beta chains showed more clonal expansion and lower generation probabilities than non-associated chains that were equally common. The classifier was reported to diagnose cytomegalovirus status with high specificity and sensitivity in both the original cohort and the validation cohort. According to a later analysis, most CMV-associated TCR beta chains appeared to be HLA-restricted, and the HLA associations seemed to be driven largely by CMV exposure. Linkage disequilibrium might explain the correlated functional status among segregating V segments, but an unknown experimental factor could not be excluded. Several of the top co-occurrence clusters appeared to be linked to parvovirus B19, influenza, CMV and Epstein-Barr virus, according to a later analysis.

Concerning this clone itself: This receptor's antigen is unknown. One base away there is no much larger clone; base qualities are not given.

The library was generated by the immunoSEQ multiplex PCR assay. For the multiplex PCR, a mixture combining 60 forward primers for TCR Vbeta segments and 13 reverse primers for TCR Jbeta segments was used. A multiplex PCR assay on genomic DNA amplified the CDR3 region of rearranged TCR beta genes. On the Illumina HiSeq System, the amplified TCR beta libraries were sequenced as 87-base-pair reads. Per the authors' processing: In a later analysis, some 80 million unique TCR beta chains were counted across the 666 repertoires, and around 11 million of these chains were shared by at least two donors. Raw reads were error-corrected and collapsed into unique sequences with a nearest-neighbor algorithm that merged closely related sequences to remove PCR and sequencing errors. To assign V, D and J gene segments, CDR3 sequences were aligned to IMGT reference sequences. For a sequence to be retained, a match of at least six nucleotides to both a V gene segment and a J gene segment was required. Rearrangements were classified as productive when the CDR3 lacked stop codons and remained in frame with V and J, and all other rearrangements were classified as non-productive. CDR3 was defined according to IMGT convention as the region running from the second conserved V-encoded cysteine to the conserved J-encoded phenylalanine. In an earlier analysis of around 570 of the donors, sequences lacking an unambiguous match to a single V gene segment were excluded. An earlier analysis of 550 to 650 of the donors classified V segments as functional when productive rearrangements were above 56.7% and as segregating when the standard deviation between donors was above 5%. To diagnose cytomegalovirus status from the catalog of TCR beta chain sequences, a statistical classification framework was built. A later analysis assigned V and J genes by comparing TCR nucleotide sequences with IMGT/GENE-DB human TR gene sequences. Using the TCRdist pipeline, a later analysis assigned CDR3 sequences along with most-parsimonious VDJ recombination scenarios. In a later analysis, every TCR beta chain was defined by the combination of its CDR3 amino acid sequence and its V-gene family, and reads without a unique V-gene family were dropped. To address suspected cross-contamination and a sequencing artifact, a later analysis removed roughly 580 highly shared, low-generation-probability nucleotide sequences. In a later analysis, a clonal expansion index was calculated for each public chain from normalized within-repertoire ranks of inferred template counts. In a later analysis, generation probabilities were computed using a VDJ recombination model fitted to out-of-frame rearrangements, and the results were checked against IGoR. A later analysis scored TCR-TCR, TCR-HLA and TCR-CMV co-occurrence with hypergeometric tests, applying a repertoire-size bias correction to TCR pairs. In a later analysis, false discovery rates were estimated by permuting HLA or CMV assignments 20 times. In a later analysis, co-occurring TCRs were grouped using DBSCAN, with TCRdist sequence similarity added in when clustering inside HLA-allele-positive subsets. For co-occurrence clustering, repertoires with fewer than 30,000 or more than 120,000 public chains were excluded, along with five repertoires with anomalous nucleotide sharing. TCRdb obtained this table from immuneACCESS and retained in-frame rearrangements with V and J assigned. These tables miss some clones; where compared with another copy, unresolved V genes account for less than half of the shortfall, and the remainder is unexplained. V and J calls plus clone size are reproduced from that table; the DNA served to infer D and trimming. A total of approximately 200,000 clones appear in this sample, just under 75% of them only once. In total, the top ten clones hold 3.1% of the sample.

Per the germline V gene, MDHEN is the CDR1 and SYDVKM is the CDR2. The CDR3, cysteine through phenylalanine, is 15 amino acids long. Only CDR3 DNA remains: 45 bases, in frame from the first base. Here V drops 6 bases and J drops 3 bases, and the junction holds 5 bases not matched to any gene. Input material: PBMCs. This receptor was identified in a woman aged 25 to 39 in good health and CMV-seropositive. The rearranged segments are TRBV28 and TRBJ2-1; 10 central nucleotides agree with TRBD2. Here the CDR3 is given as CASRSGTSVYNEQFF. The base sequence is TGTGCCAGCAGGTCCGGGACTAGCGTCTACAATGAGCAGTTCTTC.